This T cell receptor (beta chain) was observed in a study of T cell responses to AZD1222 COVID-19 vaccine. Study observations and caveats: Clonal diversity may have been underestimated in mostly white British donors. Spike-specific TCR breadth rose after two AZD1222 doses, and depth rose as well. CD4 TCRs linked to vaccination spanned spike, dominating at 160-218 and 743-854. No repertoire was sampled before or during the peak T cell response, only after it.

Libraries were prepared by immunoSEQ multiplex PCR; TCRdb keeps only in-frame clonotypes and omits some of them. The data contain 150,000 to 200,000 clones, about 89% of them singletons. V was pared by 1 base and J by 0 bases, with 7 bases between. This CDR3 is built from 15 residues. In germline, CDR1 is MDHEN, CDR2 SYDVKM. Regarding this clone: The antigen is undetermined.

This clonotype was sampled from an adult who received the AZD1222 COVID-19 vaccine. The genes are TRBV28 and TRBJ2-1; D gene ambiguous. The sequencing used peripheral blood, collected 28 days after the second AZD1222 dose. The CDR3 loop reads CASSLSESSYNEQFF. The CDR3 DNA sequence: TGTGCCAGCAGTTTATCGGAAAGCTCCTACAATGAGCAGTTCTTC.